A single sample is the source of the 31 T cell receptor beta chains below, sequenced in a study of blood T cell repertoires in COVID-19. Profiled with immunoSEQ multiplex PCR; TCRdb holds only in-frame clones, not every one. The sample carries 200,000 to 250,000 clones, around 83% recorded once. The sample comprised peripheral blood. These receptors originate from a woman between 50 and 59 years old with acute or convalescent COVID-19.

The chain carries TRBV4-3 and TRBJ2-6, with D perhaps matching TRBD2 (5 bases). Trimming took off 0 bases at V and 2 bases at J, with 8 bases between the two ends. The CDR3 is 16 residues long. The germline V gene has CDR1 LGHNA and CDR2 YSLEER. The CDR3 coding sequence is TGCGCCAGCAGCCAAGATACGCGGGCTGGGGCCAACGTCCTGACTTTC. Residues: CASSQDTRAGANVLTF.

This rearrangement joins TRBV15 to TRBJ2-5, with D maybe TRBD2 (6 bases). The CDR3 is 15 amino acids. V was cut by 0 bases and J by 2 bases, with 10 bases left in between. CDR1 is LNHNV and CDR2 is YYDKDF in the germline V gene (reference sequence). The CDR3 DNA follows: TGTGCCACCAGCAGAGAGGTAGCGGTTCAAGAGACCCAGTACTTC. It specifies CATSREVAVQETQYF.

The chain carries TRBV18 and TRBJ1-1, with 10 positions matching TRBD1. The CDR3 runs 17 residues. Germline CDR1 and CDR2: KGHSH and LQKENI. J was trimmed by 0 bases and V by 3 bases; bases with no gene match: 7. The CDR3 reads CASSPGTGVHLNTEAFF. The CDR3 nucleotides are TGTGCCAGCTCACCTGGGACAGGGGTTCACTTGAACACTGAAGCTTTCTTT.

V and J are TRBV20-1 and TRBJ2-7; 7 nucleotides line up with TRBD2. Trimming cost V 3 bases and J 4 bases; bases outside gene matches: 9. The germline V gene has CDR1 DFQATT and CDR2 SNEGSKA (reference sequence). This CDR3 spans 14 amino acids. Here the CDR3 DNA reads TGCAGTGCTAGTGCCGGGACTATACAATACGAGCAGTACTTC. Amino acid sequence: CSASAGTIQYEQYF.

The gene calls are TRBV28 and TRBJ1-1; 7 bases align to TRBD1. Trimming cost V 3 bases and J 4 bases; bases outside gene matches: 5. Germline V gives CDR1 MDHEN, CDR2 SYDVKM. The CDR3 is 14 residues long. The CDR3 DNA follows: TGTGCCAGCAGTTTTCCGGACAGGACCACTGAAGCTTTCTTT. Its translation is CASSFPDRTTEAFF.

The chain has TRBV6-5 and TRBJ2-3, with 10 bases matching TRBD2. CDR1 and CDR2 from the germline V gene are MNHEY and SVGAGI. The length of the CDR3 is 15 residues. V trimming: 7 bases; J trimming: 2 bases; junction bases outside the gene matches: 6. CDR3 sequence: CASMKRGGYTDTQYF. CDR3 coding DNA: TGTGCCAGCATGAAGCGGGGGGGATACACAGATACGCAGTATTTT.

This clone was observed many times. The rearrangement links TRBV6-6 to TRBJ1-4; TRBD1 is a possible D gene (6 bases). Germline CDR1 and CDR2: MNHNY and SVGAGI (reference sequence). V lost 5 bases and J lost 2, with 15 bases in between. The CDR3 is 16 amino acids. CDR3: CASSPIPQGTNEKLFF. The CDR3 DNA follows: TGTGCCAGCAGTCCCATACCCCAGGGGACTAATGAAAAACTGTTTTTT.

The V call is TRBV15, the J call TRBJ1-3; possibly TRBD1 for D (5 bases). Germline V gene lookup returns CDR1 LNHNV and CDR2 YYDKDF (reference sequence). Trimming took off 1 base at V and 2 bases at J, with 6 bases between the two ends. The CDR3 runs to 14 residues. The CDR3, as DNA: TGTGCCACCAGCAGAGCAGGGACTGGAAACACCATATATTTT. Residues: CATSRAGTGNTIYF. The complete variable domain, with remaining parts taken from reference TRBV15 and TRBJ1-3, reads DAMVIQNPRYQVTQFGKPVTLSCSQTLNHNVMYWYQQKSSQAPKLLFHYYDKDFNNEADTPDNFQSRRPNTSFCFLDIRSPGLGDTAMYLCATSRAGTGNTIYFGEGSWLTVV.

Here the CDR3 reads CASSSGLAGYNEQFF. CDR3 coding DNA: TGCGCCAGCAGCTCTGGACTAGCGGGATACAATGAGCAGTTCTTC. The chain recombines TRBV5-1 with TRBJ2-1, with TRBD2 matching 12 bases. J was trimmed by 4 bases and V by 3 bases; bases with no gene match: 2. The CDR3 sequence is 15 residues long. The germline V gene has CDR1 SGHRS and CDR2 YFSETQ.

The chain has TRBV5-1 and TRBJ2-1, with 8 bases identical to TRBD2. Germline V gene lookup returns CDR1 SGHRS and CDR2 YFSETQ. The CDR3 covers 15 residues. V lost 1 base, J lost 7 bases, and 7 bases stayed unmatched. The DNA of the CDR3 is TGCGCCAGCAGCTTGTCGCGTAGCGGGATTAATGAGCAGTTCTTC. Translated, it gives CASSLSRSGINEQFF.

The sample holds a few counts of this clone. CDR3 coding DNA: TGTGCCAGCAGCTTGAGTATGAACACTGAAGCTTTCTTT. It is translated as CASSLSMNTEAFF. The rearrangement links TRBV7-3 to TRBJ1-1; no firm D call. V shed 3 bases and J shed 0 bases, with 5 bases lying between them. This CDR3 region has 13 residues. The germline gives CDR1 SGHTA, CDR2 FQGTGA. The variable domain in full, completed from reference TRBV7-3 and TRBJ1-1, reads GAGVSQTPSNKVTEKGKYVELRCDPISGHTALYWYRQSLGQGPEFLIYFQGTGAADDSGLPNDRFFAVRPEGSVSTLKIQRTERGDSAVYLCASSLSMNTEAFFGQGTRLTVV.

The chain couples TRBV19 to TRBJ1-4, with D unresolved. V lost 4 bases to trimming and J lost 8 bases, with 11 bases between them. The CDR3 totals 13 residues. CDR1 LNHDA and CDR2 SQIVND come from the germline V gene (reference sequence). Here the CDR3 reads CASSTFRGEKLFF. In nucleotides, the CDR3 is TGTGCCAGTAGTACCTTCCGAGGGGAAAAACTGTTTTTT.

This clone was detected many times. The rearrangement uses TRBV7-9 and TRBJ2-5; 8 positions agree with TRBD1. V gave up 3 bases and J gave up 1 base; unmatched junction bases: 1. CDR1 SEHNR and CDR2 FQNEAQ come from the germline V gene (reference sequence). The CDR3 has 14 amino acids. The CDR3 is CASSFGQGQETQYF. CDR3 DNA sequence: TGTGCCAGCAGCTTCGGACAGGGCCAAGAGACCCAGTACTTC.

This chain uses TRBV28 with TRBJ1-5; D gene ambiguous. V was trimmed by 10 bases and J by 5 bases, leaving 12 bases between them. CDR1 is MDHEN and CDR2 is SYDVKM in the germline V gene. The CDR3 sequence is 12 residues long. The CDR3: CATEILDQPQHF. The CDR3 coding sequence is TGTGCCACAGAAATCCTAGATCAGCCCCAGCATTTT.

This clone was detected once. CDR3 sequence: CASSSLAGGPHEQYF. The CDR3 coding sequence is TGTGCCAGCAGTTCGCTAGCGGGAGGGCCCCACGAGCAGTACTTC. J is TRBJ2-7 and V is TRBV27; the match to TRBD2 covers 12 bases. The V gene end was trimmed by 4 bases and the J gene end by 5 bases; junction bases not matched to a gene: 6. Germline V gives CDR1 MNHEY, CDR2 SMNVEV (reference sequence). CDR3 length: 15 amino acids.

The chain employs TRBV2 and TRBJ1-2, with D possibly TRBD1 on 5 matching bases. The germline V and J ends were trimmed by 7 bases and 0 bases, with 12 bases remaining between them. CDR3 length equals 14 residues. Germline CDR1 is SNHLY and CDR2 is FYNNEI. CDR3 loop: CASTPGPTNYGYTF. CDR3 in DNA: TGTGCCAGCACTCCAGGGCCTACTAACTATGGCTACACCTTC.

In its sample, this clone was seen once. CDR3 region: CASSPRGNTQYSGNTIYF. CDR3 nucleotides: TGTGCCAGCTCACCCAGGGGGAACACACAATACTCTGGAAACACCATATATTTT. The chain has TRBV18 and TRBJ1-3, with TRBD1 matching 7 bases. This CDR3 comprises 18 residues. J was trimmed by 0 bases and V by 3 bases; bases with no gene match: 11. Germline CDR1 KGHSH, CDR2 LQKENI.

V and J are TRBV28 and TRBJ2-1, with TRBD2 matching over 7 bases. Germline assignment: CDR1 MDHEN and CDR2 SYDVKM. With 2 bases clipped from V and 6 bases from J, the junction kept 10 bases outside the gene matches. This CDR3 is built from 16 residues. The DNA for the CDR3 is TGTGCCAGCAGTTTAATCCTTCGCGAGCGGGGCAATGAGCAGTTCTTC. It is translated as CASSLILRERGNEQFF.

The chain recombines TRBV2 with TRBJ2-1; 10 nucleotides align to TRBD1. The CDR3 length is 15 residues. The ends lost 6 bases at V and 6 bases at J; junction bases unmatched: 8. The V gene's germline CDR1 is SNHLY and CDR2 FYNNEI. CDR3 loop: CASRAEGQGINEQFF. The CDR3 DNA reads TGTGCCAGCAGGGCCGAGGGACAGGGGATCAATGAGCAGTTCTTC.

The genes are TRBV27 and TRBJ1-2, with 8 bases that match TRBD1. The CDR3 is made up of 13 amino acids. CDR1 is MNHEY, CDR2 SMNVEV, per germline (reference sequence). The J segment lost 4 bases and the V segment lost 5 bases, leaving 3 bases of the junction unmatched. The CDR3 here is CASSPDRGYGYTF. The CDR3, as DNA: TGTGCCAGCAGTCCAGACAGGGGCTATGGCTACACCTTC.

This clone was picked up a small number of times. CDR3 coding DNA: TGTGCCAGCAGCTTCCCCTCCCTAGCCCCGGAGTACAATGAGCAGTTCTTC. Translated, it gives CASSFPSLAPEYNEQFF. The chain employs TRBV11-2 and TRBJ2-1; tentative D call: TRBD2 (5 bases). The CDR3 consists of 17 residues. Germline CDR1 reads SGHAT; CDR2 reads FQNNGV. V was trimmed by 3 bases and J by 4 bases, leaving 19 bases between them.

V is TRBV2 and J is TRBJ1-2; 11 nucleotides line up with TRBD1. The CDR3 consists of 13 residues. Germline trimming cut 8 bases from V and 5 bases from J; bases unmatched to any gene: 4. In germline, CDR1 is SNHLY, CDR2 FYNNEI. CDR3 in DNA: TGTGCCAGCGGGACAGGGGGAGGGTATGGCTACACCTTC. Translating gives CASGTGGGYGYTF.

The rearrangement uses TRBV6-5 and TRBJ1-2; the D gene is possibly TRBD1 (5 bases). This CDR3 has 13 residues. V dropped 6 bases and J dropped 4 bases, with 12 bases sitting between them. CDR1 is MNHEY, CDR2 SVGAGI, per germline. The CDR3 sequence: CASREVGGYGYTF. In DNA form, the CDR3 reads TGTGCCAGCAGGGAGGTGGGGGGCTATGGCTACACCTTC.

The chain couples TRBV7-9 to TRBJ2-3; 10 bases agree with TRBD2. The CDR3 sequence is 15 residues long. Germline V gene data show CDR1 as SEHNR and CDR2 as FQNEAQ (reference sequence). V lost 2 bases and J lost 6; bases outside the gene matches: 5. In DNA form, the CDR3 reads TGTGCCAGCAGCTTACTAGCGGGAGTAGCTGATACGCAGTATTTT. It yields the protein CASSLLAGVADTQYF.

This clone was detected once. Here the CDR3 DNA reads TGTGCCAGCAGCTTAGACAGGTTCTATGGCTACACCTTC. Protein: CASSLDRFYGYTF. The gene calls are TRBV7-3 and TRBJ1-2; possible D gene TRBD1, 6 bases. CDR1 SGHTA and CDR2 FQGTGA come from the germline V gene. V lost 2 bases to trimming and J lost 4 bases, with 8 bases between them. This CDR3 region has 13 residues.

The sample holds a few counts of this clone. The chain has TRBV24-1 and TRBJ1-1; 9 bases map to TRBD1. This CDR3 is 13 amino acids long. The germline gives CDR1 KGHDR, CDR2 SFDVKD. V trimming: 2 bases; J trimming: 7 bases; junction bases outside the gene matches: 1. CDR3 in amino acids: CATSDWTGVEAFF. The DNA of the CDR3 is TGTGCCACCAGTGATTGGACAGGGGTTGAAGCTTTCTTT.

V usage is TRBV6-2 or TRBV6-3 and J usage is TRBJ1-2; D perhaps matches TRBD1 (5 bases). There are 13 residues in the CDR3. From germline, CDR1 is MNHEY and CDR2 SVGEGT. V was trimmed by 5 bases and J by 8 bases, leaving 15 bases between them. The CDR3 loop is CASSRPGGVGYTF. The CDR3 DNA reads as TGTGCCAGCAGTCGCCCGGGGGGGGTCGGCTACACCTTC.

V and J are TRBV28 and TRBJ2-1, with 7 bases identical to TRBD1. Germline V gene lookup returns CDR1 MDHEN and CDR2 SYDVKM. V gave up 3 bases and J gave up 8 bases; unmatched junction bases: 13. The CDR3 loop spans 16 amino acids. The DNA for the CDR3 is TGTGCCAGCAGTTTTCCCCTGGGGACAGATTTCGATGAGCAGTTCTTC. It yields the protein CASSFPLGTDFDEQFF.

The sample holds one count of this clone. The chain couples TRBV24-1 to TRBJ1-5, with 7 bases identical to TRBD1. V was clipped by 6 bases and J by 3 bases; unmatched bases: 1. Germline V lookup: CDR1 KGHDR, CDR2 SFDVKD. The CDR3 extends over 13 amino acids. The CDR3 DNA follows: TGTGCCACCAGTACAGGGGCCAATCAGCCCCAGCATTTT. Its protein is CATSTGANQPQHF.

The chain combines TRBV27 with TRBJ1-2, with 8 nucleotides matching TRBD1. Germline CDR1 and CDR2: MNHEY and SMNVEV (reference sequence). Trimming took 7 bases from V and 7 from J; bases not matched to a gene: 14. This CDR3 has 15 residues. CDR3 amino acids: CASMLLGQGPRGYTF. The CDR3 coding sequence is TGTGCCAGCATGCTTCTTGGACAGGGACCTCGTGGCTACACCTTC.

The rearrangement links TRBV19 to TRBJ2-2; D may be TRBD1 (6 bases). Germline V gene lookup returns CDR1 LNHDA and CDR2 SQIVND (reference sequence). V lost 4 bases and J 4 bases, leaving 22 bases between the germline ends. The CDR3 totals 18 residues. In nucleotides, the CDR3 is TGTGCCAGTAGTAGATATCGGGGACACAAGCTCGGCACCGGGGAGCTGTTTTTT. Translation gives CASSRYRGHKLGTGELFF. Full variable domain (missing parts from reference TRBV19 and TRBJ2-2): DGGITQSPKYLFRKEGQNVTLSCEQNLNHDAMYWYRQDPGQGLRLIYYSQIVNDFQKGDIAEGYSVSREKKESFPLTVTSAQKNPTAFYLCASSRYRGHKLGTGELFFGEGSRLTVL.